This T cell receptor (beta chain) was profiled in a study of blood T cell repertoires in COVID-19. The CDR3 is 13 amino acids. In germline, CDR1 is LNHDA, CDR2 SQIVND (reference sequence). After removal of 6 bases from V and 5 bases from J, the junction contained 3 bases not matched to a gene. This clone was seen a single time. Clones were sequenced by immunoSEQ multiplex PCR, and TCRdb holds only the in-frame ones, with some missing. This sample yields some 140,000 clones, of which more than 75% are seen a single time; around 5% belongs to the top ten. Sequenced input: peripheral blood. The clonotype was recovered from a woman aged 65 to 85 with COVID-19, enrolled during active disease. The chain couples TRBV19 to TRBJ1-4, with TRBD1 matching 7 bases. The DNA for the CDR3 is TGTGCCAGTAGAGGGACAGCCAATGAAAAACTGTTTTTT. It codes for CASRGTANEKLFF.